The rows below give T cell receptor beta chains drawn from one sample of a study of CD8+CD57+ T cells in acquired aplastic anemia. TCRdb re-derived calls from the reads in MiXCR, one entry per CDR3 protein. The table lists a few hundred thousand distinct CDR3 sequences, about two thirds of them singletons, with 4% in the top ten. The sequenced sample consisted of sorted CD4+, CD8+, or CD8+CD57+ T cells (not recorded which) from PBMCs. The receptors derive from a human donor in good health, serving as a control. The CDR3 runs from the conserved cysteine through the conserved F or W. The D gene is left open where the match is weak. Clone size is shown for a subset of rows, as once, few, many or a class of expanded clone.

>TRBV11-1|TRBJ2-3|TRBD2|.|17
TGTGCCAGCAGGAGGACTAGCGGGGGGGCTGTCACAGATACGCAGTATTTT
CASRRTSGGAVTDTQYF
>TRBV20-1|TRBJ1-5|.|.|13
TGCAGTGGGACCCAGGGAGGCAATCAGCCCCAGCATTTT
CSGTQGGNQPQHF
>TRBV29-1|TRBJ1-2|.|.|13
TGCAGCGTTGGCCACTTCGGGGCGGGCGGGTACACCTTC
CSVGHFGAGGYTF
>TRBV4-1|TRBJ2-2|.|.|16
TGCGCCAGCAGCAGGGGGGGACAGATGAACACCGGGGAGCTGTTTTTT
CASSRGGQMNTGELFF
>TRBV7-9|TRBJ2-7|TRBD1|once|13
TGTGCCTGCGACCGGGACAGGTCCTACGAGCAGTACTTC
CACDRDRSYEQYF
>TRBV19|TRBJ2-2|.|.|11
TGTGCCACCTCCTGGGGCGGGGAGCTGTTTTTT
CATSWGGELFF
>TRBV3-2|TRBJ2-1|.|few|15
TGTGCCAGCACCAAAGGGACAGGGACTTACAATGAGCAGTTCTTC
CASTKGTGTYNEQFF
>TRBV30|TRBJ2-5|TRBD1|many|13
TGTGCCTGGAGTGTACAGGGGCTGGAGACCCAGTACTTC
CAWSVQGLETQYF
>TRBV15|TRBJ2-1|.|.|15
TGTGCCAGCAGCCCTCCCGACAGGACATACTATGAGCAGTTCTTC
CASSPPDRTYYEQFF
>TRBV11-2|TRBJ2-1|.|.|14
TGTGCCAGCAGTCCGGACAGCGCGTACAACGCGCAGACCTTC
CASSPDSAYNAQTF
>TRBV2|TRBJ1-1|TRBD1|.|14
TGTGCCAGCAGCGGACAGGGAGGTTATGCTGAAGCTTTCTTT
CASSGQGGYAEAFF
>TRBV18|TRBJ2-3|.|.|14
TGTGCCAGCTCACTCTCCCCATCCTCGGATACGCAGTATTTT
CASSLSPSSDTQYF
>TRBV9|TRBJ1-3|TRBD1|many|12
TGTGCCAGCAGCGTAGAGGGGCGGGACAGGCTCTTT
CASSVEGRDRLF
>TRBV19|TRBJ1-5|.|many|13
TGTGCCAGTAGTGGAGCAGGTGGTCAGCCCCAGCATTTT
CASSGAGGQPQHF
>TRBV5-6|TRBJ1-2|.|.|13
TGTGCCAGCAGTCAAGCGGCAGATGATGGCTACACCTTC
CASSQAADDGYTF
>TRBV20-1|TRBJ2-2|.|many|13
TGCAGTCCCCTCCGACAGCAGACCGGGGAGCTGTTTTTT
CSPLRQQTGELFF
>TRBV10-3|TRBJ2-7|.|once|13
TGTGCCATCAGTGGGGGCAGGACCTACGAGCAGTACTTT
CAISGGRTYEQYF
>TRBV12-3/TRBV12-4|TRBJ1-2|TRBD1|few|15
TGTGCCAGCAGTTTCGACAGGGGTGACTTCTATGGCTACACCTTC
CASSFDRGDFYGYTF
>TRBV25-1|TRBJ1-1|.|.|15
TGTGCCAGCAGTGAATCCTCACGGGTGAACACTGAAGCTTTCTTT
CASSESSRVNTEAFF
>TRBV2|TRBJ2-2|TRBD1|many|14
TGTGCCAGCAGACCGGTCCAGGGGGCCGGGGAGCTGTTTTTT
CASRPVQGAGELFF
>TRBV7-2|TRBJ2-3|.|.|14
TGTGCCAGCAGCCCCCGGACACGTACAGATACGCAGTATTTT
CASSPRTRTDTQYF